This TCR beta chain was documented in a study of metastatic and nonmetastatic thyroid tumors. Study-wide context: Repertoire data that came from the blood and tumor or nodule tissue of malignant and benign thyroid patients were compared.

The study's findings and limits: Across blood and tumor, TCR beta diversity in malignant thyroid tumors was reportedly significantly higher than in benign nodules.

This clone was counted many times. Its specificity is unknown. Trimming at V came to 2 bases and at J to 0 bases, leaving 8 bases not matched to a gene. CDR3 length equals 17 residues. Germline values: CDR1 GTSNPN, CDR2 SVGIG (reference sequence). How the authors handled the data: CDR3 was compared across clinicopathological groups, and the resulting differences were used to build a distant-metastasis classifier for papillary thyroid cancer. From the PCR reads, TCRdb re-called clones with MiXCR. The V and J calls and clone size come from TCRdb's table, not from the authors' own analysis. This table holds about 38,000 clones, approximately 26% found once. All patients were untreated before thyroid surgery.

The source of this sequence is a female donor with papillary thyroid cancer or a benign thyroid nodule (not recorded which). Some clones in this sample may be carry-over from other donors' samples. The sample taken for sequencing was blood. V usage is TRBV30 and J usage is TRBJ1-4; 8 nucleotides align to TRBD1. CDR3 loop: CAWSSQGAGATNEKLFF. As DNA, the CDR3 is TGTGCCTGGAGTAGCCAGGGGGCAGGGGCAACTAATGAAAAACTGTTTTTT.